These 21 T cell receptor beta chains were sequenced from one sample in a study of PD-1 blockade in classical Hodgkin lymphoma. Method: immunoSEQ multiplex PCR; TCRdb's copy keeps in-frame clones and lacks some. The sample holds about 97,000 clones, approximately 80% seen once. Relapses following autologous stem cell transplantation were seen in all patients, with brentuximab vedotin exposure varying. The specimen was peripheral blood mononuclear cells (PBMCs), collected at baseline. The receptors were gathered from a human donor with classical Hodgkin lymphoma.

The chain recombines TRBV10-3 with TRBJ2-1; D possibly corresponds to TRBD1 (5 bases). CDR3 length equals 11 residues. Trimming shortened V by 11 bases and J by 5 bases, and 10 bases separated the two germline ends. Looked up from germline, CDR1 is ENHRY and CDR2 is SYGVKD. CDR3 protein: CAAARDNEQFF. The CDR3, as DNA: TGTGCCGCTGCCAGGGACAATGAGCAGTTCTTC.

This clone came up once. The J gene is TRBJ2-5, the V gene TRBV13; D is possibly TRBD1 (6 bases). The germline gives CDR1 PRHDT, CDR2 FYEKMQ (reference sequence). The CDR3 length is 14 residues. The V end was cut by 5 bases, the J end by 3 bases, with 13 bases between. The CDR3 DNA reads TGTGCCAGCAGCCGCCGGACAGCAAAAGAGACCCAGTACTTC. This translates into CASSRRTAKETQYF.

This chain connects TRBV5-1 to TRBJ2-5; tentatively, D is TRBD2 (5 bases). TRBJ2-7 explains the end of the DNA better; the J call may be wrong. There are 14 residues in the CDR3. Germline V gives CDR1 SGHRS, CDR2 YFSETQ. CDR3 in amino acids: CASSLGRSGYEQYF. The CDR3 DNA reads TGCGCCAGCAGCTTAGGTCGGAGCGGCTACGAGCAGTACTTC.

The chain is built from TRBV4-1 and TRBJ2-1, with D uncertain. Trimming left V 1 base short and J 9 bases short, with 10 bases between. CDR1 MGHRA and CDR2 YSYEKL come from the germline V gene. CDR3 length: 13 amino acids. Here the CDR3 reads CASSQVRDSEQFF. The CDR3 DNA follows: TGCGCCAGCAGCCAAGTAAGGGATAGTGAGCAGTTCTTC.

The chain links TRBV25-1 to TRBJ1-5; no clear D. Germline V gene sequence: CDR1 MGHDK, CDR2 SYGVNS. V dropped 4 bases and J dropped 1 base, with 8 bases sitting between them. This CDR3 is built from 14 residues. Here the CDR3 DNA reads TGTGCCAGCAGTGTTGGCGTAAGCAATCAGCCCCAGCATTTT. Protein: CASSVGVSNQPQHF.

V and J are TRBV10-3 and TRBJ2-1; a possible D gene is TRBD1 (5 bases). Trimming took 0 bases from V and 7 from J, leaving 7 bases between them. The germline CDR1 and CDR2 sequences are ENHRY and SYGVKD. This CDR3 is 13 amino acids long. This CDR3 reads CAISESTVNEQFF. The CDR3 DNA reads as TGTGCCATCAGTGAGTCGACAGTGAATGAGCAGTTCTTC.

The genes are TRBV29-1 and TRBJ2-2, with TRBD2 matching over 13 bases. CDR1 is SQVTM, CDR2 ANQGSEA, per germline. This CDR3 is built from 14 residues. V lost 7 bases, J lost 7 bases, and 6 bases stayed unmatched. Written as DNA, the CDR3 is TGCAGCGCCTCGGGACTAGCGGGGATCGGGGAGCTGTTTTTT. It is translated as CSASGLAGIGELFF.

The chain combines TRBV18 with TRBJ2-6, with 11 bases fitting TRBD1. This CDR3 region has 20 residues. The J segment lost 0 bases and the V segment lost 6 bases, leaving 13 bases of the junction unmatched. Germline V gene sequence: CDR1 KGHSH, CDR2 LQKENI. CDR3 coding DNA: TGTGCCAGCTCTCCTCGAACGGGACAGGGGGTTATCTCTGGGGCCAACGTCCTGACTTTC. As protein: CASSPRTGQGVISGANVLTF. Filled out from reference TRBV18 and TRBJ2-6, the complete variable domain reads NAGVMQNPRHLVRRRGQEARLRCSPMKGHSHVYWYRQLPEEGLKFMVYLQKENIIDESGMPKERFSAEFPKEGPSILRIQQVVRGDSAAYFCASSPRTGQGVISGANVLTFGAGSRLTVL.

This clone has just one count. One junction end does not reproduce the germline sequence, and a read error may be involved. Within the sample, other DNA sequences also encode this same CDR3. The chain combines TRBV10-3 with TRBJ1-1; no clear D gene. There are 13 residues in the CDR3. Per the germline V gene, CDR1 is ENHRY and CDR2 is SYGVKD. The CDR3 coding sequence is TGTGCCATTAGTGAAGGACCGAACACTGAAGCTTTCTTT. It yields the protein CAISEGPNTEAFF.

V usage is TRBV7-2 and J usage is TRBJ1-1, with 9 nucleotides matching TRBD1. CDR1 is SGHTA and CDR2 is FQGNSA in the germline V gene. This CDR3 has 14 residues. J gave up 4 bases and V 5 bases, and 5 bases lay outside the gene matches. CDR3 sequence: CASSQQGAGTEAFF. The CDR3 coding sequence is TGTGCCAGCAGCCAACAGGGGGCTGGCACTGAAGCTTTCTTT.

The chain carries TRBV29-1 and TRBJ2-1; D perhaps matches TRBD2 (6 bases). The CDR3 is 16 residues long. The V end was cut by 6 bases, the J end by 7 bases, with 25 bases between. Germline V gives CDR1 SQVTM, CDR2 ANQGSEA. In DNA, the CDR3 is TGCAGCGTCCGCGGGACTGGCCTCTTTCTAGGAAATGAGCAGTTCTTC. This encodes CSVRGTGLFLGNEQFF.

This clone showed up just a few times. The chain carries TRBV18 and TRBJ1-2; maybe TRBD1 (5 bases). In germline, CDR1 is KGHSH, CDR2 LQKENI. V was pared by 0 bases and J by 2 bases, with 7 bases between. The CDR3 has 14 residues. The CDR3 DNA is TGTGCCAGCTCACCACCGACAGACAACTATGGCTACACCTTC. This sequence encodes CASSPPTDNYGYTF.

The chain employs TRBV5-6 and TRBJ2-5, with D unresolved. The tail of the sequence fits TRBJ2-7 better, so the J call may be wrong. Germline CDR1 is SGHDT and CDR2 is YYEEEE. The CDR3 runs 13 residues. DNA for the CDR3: TGTGCCAGCAGCGCCGGACCTTCGTACGAGCAGTACTTC. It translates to CASSAGPSYEQYF.

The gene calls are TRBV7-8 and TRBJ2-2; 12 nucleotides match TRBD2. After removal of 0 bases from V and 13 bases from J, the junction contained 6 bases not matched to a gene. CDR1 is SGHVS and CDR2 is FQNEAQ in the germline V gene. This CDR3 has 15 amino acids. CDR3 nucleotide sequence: TGTGCCAGCAGCTTAGCGACTAGCGGGAGAGCGGGGCTGTTTTTT. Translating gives CASSLATSGRAGLFF.

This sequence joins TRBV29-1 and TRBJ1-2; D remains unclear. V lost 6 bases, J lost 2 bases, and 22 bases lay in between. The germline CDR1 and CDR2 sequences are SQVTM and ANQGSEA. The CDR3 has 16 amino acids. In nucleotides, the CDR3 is TGCAGCGTAGCAAAGGTTAGGGCCAGGTCCAACTATGGCTACACCTTC. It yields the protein CSVAKVRARSNYGYTF. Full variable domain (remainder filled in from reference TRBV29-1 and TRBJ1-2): SAVISQKPSRDICQRGTSLTIQCQVDSQVTMMFWYRQQPGQSLTLIATANQGSEATYESGFVIDKFPISRPNLTFSTLTVSNMSPEDSSIYLCSVAKVRARSNYGYTFGSGTRLTVV.

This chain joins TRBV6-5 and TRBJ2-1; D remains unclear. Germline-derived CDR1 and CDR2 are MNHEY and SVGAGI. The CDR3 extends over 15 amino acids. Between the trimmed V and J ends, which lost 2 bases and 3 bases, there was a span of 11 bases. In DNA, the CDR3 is TGTGCCAGCAGTTACCGCGTTCTGGACTACAATGAGCAGTTCTTC. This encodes CASSYRVLDYNEQFF.

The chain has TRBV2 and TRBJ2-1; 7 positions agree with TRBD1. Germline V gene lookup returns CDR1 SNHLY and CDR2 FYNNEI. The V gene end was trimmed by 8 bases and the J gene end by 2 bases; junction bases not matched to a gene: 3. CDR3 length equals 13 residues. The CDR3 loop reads CASDREAYNEQFF. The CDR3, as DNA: TGTGCCAGCGACAGGGAAGCCTACAATGAGCAGTTCTTC. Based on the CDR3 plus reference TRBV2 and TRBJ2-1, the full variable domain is EPEVTQTPSHQVTQMGQEVILRCVPISNHLYFYWYRQILGQKVEFLVSFYNNEISEKSEIFDDQFSVERPDGSNFTLKIRSTKLEDSAMYFCASDREAYNEQFFGPGTRLTVL.

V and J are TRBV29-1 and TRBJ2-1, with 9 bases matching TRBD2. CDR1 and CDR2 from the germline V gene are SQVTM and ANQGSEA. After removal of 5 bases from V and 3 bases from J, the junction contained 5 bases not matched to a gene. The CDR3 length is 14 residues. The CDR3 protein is CSVPSSGSYNEQFF. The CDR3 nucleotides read TGCAGCGTTCCCAGTAGCGGGAGCTACAATGAGCAGTTCTTC.

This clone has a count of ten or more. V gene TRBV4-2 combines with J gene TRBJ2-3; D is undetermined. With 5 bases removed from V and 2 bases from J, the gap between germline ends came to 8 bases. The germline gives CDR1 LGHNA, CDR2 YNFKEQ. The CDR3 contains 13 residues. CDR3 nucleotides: TGTGCCAGCAGCAGTGATCCCACAGATACGCAGTATTTT. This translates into CASSSDPTDTQYF.

As DNA, the CDR3 is TGTGCCAGCCAAGGGTTACAGACCCAGTACTTC. Translated, it gives CASQGLQTQYF. The chain carries TRBV2 and TRBJ2-5; D is undetermined. CDR3 size: 11 residues. Germline V gene lookup returns CDR1 SNHLY and CDR2 FYNNEI. Trimming shortened V by 8 bases and J by 6 bases, and 10 bases separated the two germline ends. Full variable domain (missing parts from reference TRBV2 and TRBJ2-5): EPEVTQTPSHQVTQMGQEVILRCVPISNHLYFYWYRQILGQKVEFLVSFYNNEISEKSEIFDDQFSVERPDGSNFTLKIRSTKLEDSAMYFCASQGLQTQYFGPGTRLLVL.

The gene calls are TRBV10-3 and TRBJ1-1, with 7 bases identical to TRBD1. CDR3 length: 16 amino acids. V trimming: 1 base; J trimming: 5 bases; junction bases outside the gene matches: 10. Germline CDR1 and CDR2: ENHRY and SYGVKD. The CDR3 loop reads CAISELGGTVRTEAFF. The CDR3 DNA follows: TGTGCCATCAGTGAGTTGGGAGGGACAGTACGGACTGAAGCTTTCTTT.